This TCR beta chain was captured in a study of blood T cell repertoires in COVID-19. Whole-study context: T cells, B-cell-depleted T cells, or PBMCs provided the cDNA or gDNA that served as material.

Sequenced by immunoSEQ multiplex PCR; TCRdb stores in-frame clones only, minus some. The table records about 98,000 clones, 84% of them present only once. The source material was peripheral blood. The clonotype originates from a man aged 35-49 years with active or convalescent COVID-19.

The CDR3 sequence is CASSSNRAGELFF. The CDR3 DNA reads TGTGCCAGCAGCTCTAATCGGGCCGGGGAGCTGTTTTTT. The chain employs TRBV6-2 or TRBV6-3 and TRBJ2-2; D not resolved. Trimming stripped 6 bases from V and 6 bases from J, with 11 bases between. CDR1 is MNHEY, CDR2 SVGEGT, per germline. The CDR3 has 13 residues.